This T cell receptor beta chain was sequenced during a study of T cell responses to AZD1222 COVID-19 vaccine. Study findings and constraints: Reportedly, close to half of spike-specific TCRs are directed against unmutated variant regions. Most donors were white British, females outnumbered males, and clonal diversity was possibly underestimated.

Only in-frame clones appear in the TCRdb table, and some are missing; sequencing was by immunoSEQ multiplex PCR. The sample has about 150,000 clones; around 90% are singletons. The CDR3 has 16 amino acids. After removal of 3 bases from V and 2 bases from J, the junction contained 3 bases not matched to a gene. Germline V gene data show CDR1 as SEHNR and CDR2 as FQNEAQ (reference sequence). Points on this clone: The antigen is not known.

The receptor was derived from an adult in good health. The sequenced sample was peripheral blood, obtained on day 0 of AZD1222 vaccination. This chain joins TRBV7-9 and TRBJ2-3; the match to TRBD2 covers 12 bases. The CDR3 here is CASSLGLAGVTDTQYF. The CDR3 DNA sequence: TGTGCCAGCAGCTTGGGACTAGCGGGCGTCACAGATACGCAGTATTTT. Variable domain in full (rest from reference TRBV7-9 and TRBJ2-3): DTGVSQNPRHKITKRGQNVTFRCDPISEHNRLYWYRQTLGQGPEFLTYFQNEAQLEKSRLLSDRFSAERPKGSFSTLEIQRTEQGDSAMYLCASSLGLAGVTDTQYFGPGTRLTVL.